Listed here is a single T cell receptor (beta chain). Data came from immunoSEQ multiplex PCR; TCRdb stores just in-frame clones and leaves some out. The sample lists 200,000 or so clones; more than 70% were seen once. The data derive from a study of blood T cell repertoires in COVID-19. In the study overall: Samples came from the United States, Italy and Spain, spanning acute and convalescent COVID-19.

The CDR3 consists of 15 residues. The germline V and J ends were trimmed by 6 bases and 2 bases, with 16 bases remaining between them. In germline, CDR1 is ENHRY, CDR2 SYGVKD. Individuals drawn from 24 US areas were roughly 18 to 89 years old. This receptor was identified in a woman in her forties with acute COVID-19. Sequenced input: PBMCs or T cells enriched from blood (not recorded which). This sequence joins TRBV10-3 and TRBJ1-2; D is possibly TRBD1 (5 bases). CDR3 nucleotide sequence: TGTGCCATCAGCGAGGGAGGGGCAGGCAACTATGGCTACACCTTC. Its translation: CAISEGGAGNYGYTF.